This T cell receptor (beta chain) was profiled in a study of shared clonotypes between healthy human individuals. The CDR3 consists of 16 residues. Germline CDR1 ENHRY, CDR2 SYGVKD. The V and J ends lost 0 bases and 7 bases respectively, with 16 bases between them. Every subset's genomic DNA went evenly onto several immunoSEQ plates. TCRdb's table, derived via immunoSEQ multiplex PCR, lists solely in-frame clones and lacks some. The sample has fewer than 650,000 clones, around 78% seen once. The V call is TRBV10-3, the J call TRBJ2-1, with D perhaps TRBD2 (6 bases). This TCR was recovered from a woman in her forties in good health. Some clones in this sample may be carry-over from other donors' samples. The sample was PBMCs. The DNA of the CDR3 is TGTGCCATCAGTGAGTCGATACTAGCCAGAGAGAATGAGCAGTTCTTC. It is translated as CAISESILARENEQFF.